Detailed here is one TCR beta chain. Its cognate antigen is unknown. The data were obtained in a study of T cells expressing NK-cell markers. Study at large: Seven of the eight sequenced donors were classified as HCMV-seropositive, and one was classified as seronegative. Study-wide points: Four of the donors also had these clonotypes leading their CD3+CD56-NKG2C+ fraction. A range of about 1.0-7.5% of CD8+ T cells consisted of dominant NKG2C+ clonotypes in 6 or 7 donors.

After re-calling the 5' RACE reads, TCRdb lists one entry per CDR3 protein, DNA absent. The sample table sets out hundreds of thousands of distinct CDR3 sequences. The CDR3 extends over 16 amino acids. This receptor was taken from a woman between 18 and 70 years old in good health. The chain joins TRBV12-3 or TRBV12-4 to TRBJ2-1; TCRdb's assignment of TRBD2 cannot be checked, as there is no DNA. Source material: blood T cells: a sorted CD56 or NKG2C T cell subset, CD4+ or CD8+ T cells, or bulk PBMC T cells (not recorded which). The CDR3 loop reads CASTRRSDGPVDEQFF.